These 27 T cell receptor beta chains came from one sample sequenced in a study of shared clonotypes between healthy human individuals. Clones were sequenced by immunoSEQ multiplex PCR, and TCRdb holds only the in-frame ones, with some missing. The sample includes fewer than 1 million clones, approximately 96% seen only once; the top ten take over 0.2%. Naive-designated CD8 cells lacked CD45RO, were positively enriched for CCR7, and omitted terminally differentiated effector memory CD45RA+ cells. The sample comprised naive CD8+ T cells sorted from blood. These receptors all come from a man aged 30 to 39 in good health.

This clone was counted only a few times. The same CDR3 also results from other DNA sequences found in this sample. The CDR3 coding sequence is TGTGCCAGCAGCCCGCGAGGGGGATACGAGCAGTACTTC. It encodes CASSPRGGYEQYF. This chain joins TRBV7-9 and TRBJ2-7, with TRBD1 as a possible D gene (6 bases). The CDR3 is 13 amino acids. Trimming shortened V by 5 bases and J by 4 bases, and 12 bases separated the two germline ends. Germline V CDR1 and CDR2: SEHNR, FQNEAQ (reference sequence).

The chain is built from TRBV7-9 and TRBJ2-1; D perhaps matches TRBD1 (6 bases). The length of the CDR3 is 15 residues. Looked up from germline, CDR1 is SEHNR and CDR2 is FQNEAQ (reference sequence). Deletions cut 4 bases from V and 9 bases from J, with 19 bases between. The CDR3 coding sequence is TGTGCCAGCAGCTCGCCAACACAGGGAGTAAGTGAGCAGTTCTTC. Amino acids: CASSSPTQGVSEQFF.

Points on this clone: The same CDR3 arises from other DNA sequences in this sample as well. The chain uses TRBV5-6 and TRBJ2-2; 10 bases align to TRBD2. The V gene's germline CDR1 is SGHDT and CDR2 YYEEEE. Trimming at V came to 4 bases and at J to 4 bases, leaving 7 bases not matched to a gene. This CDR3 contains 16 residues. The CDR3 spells CASSLGLAGVTGELFF. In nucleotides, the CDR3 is TGTGCCAGCAGCCTGGGGCTAGCGGGAGTCACCGGGGAGCTGTTTTTT.

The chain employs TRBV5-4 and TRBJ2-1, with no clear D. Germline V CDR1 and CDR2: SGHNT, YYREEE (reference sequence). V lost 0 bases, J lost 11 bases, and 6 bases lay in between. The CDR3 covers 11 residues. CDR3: CASSLVSQQFF. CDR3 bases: TGTGCCAGCAGCTTGGTGTCGCAGCAGTTCTTC.

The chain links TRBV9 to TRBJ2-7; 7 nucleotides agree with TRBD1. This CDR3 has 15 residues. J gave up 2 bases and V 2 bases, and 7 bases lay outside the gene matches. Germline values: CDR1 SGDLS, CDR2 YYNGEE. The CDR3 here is CASSVGQAPTYEQYF. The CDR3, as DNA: TGTGCCAGCAGCGTTGGACAGGCTCCAACCTACGAGCAGTACTTC.

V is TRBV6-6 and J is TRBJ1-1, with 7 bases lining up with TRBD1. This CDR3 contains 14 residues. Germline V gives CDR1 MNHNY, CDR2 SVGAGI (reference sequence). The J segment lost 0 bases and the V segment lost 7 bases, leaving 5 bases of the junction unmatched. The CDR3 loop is CASTGTDMNTEAFF. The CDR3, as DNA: TGTGCCAGCACCGGGACAGACATGAACACTGAAGCTTTCTTT.

The CDR3 DNA is TGCGCCAGCAGCTTGGGGGTGGGTTGGGAGCAGTACTTC. This translates into CASSLGVGWEQYF. V and J are TRBV5-1 and TRBJ2-7; no definite D call. V gave up 0 bases and J gave up 7 bases, with 11 bases separating them. The CDR3 covers 13 residues. Germline loops: CDR1 SGHRS, CDR2 YFSETQ.

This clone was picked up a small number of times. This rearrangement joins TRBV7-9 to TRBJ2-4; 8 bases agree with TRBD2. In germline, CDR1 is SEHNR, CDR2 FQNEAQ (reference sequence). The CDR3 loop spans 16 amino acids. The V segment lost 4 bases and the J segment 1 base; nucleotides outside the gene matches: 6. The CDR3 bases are TGTGCCAGCAGCTCCCCCGGGGGGGGTGCCAAAAACATTCAGTACTTC. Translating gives CASSSPGGGAKNIQYF.

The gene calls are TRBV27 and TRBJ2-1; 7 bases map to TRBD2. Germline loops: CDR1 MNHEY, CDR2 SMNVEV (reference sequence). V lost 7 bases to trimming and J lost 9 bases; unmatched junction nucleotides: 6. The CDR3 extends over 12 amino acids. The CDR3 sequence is CASTARGTEQFF. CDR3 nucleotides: TGTGCCAGCACTGCGCGGGGGACTGAGCAGTTCTTC.

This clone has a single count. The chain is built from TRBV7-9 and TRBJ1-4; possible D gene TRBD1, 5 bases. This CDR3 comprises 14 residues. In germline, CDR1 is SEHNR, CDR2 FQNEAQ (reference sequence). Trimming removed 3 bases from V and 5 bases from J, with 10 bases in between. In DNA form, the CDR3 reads TGTGCCAGCAGCTTGAGACAGCCCAATGAAAAACTGTTTTTT. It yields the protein CASSLRQPNEKLFF.

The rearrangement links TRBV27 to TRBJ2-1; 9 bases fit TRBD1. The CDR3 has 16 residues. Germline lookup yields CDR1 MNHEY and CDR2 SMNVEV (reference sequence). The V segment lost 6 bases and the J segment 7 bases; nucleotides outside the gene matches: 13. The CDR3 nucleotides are TGTGCCAGCAGCTACTTGTTGGGGACAGGGATGAATGAGCAGTTCTTC. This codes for CASSYLLGTGMNEQFF.

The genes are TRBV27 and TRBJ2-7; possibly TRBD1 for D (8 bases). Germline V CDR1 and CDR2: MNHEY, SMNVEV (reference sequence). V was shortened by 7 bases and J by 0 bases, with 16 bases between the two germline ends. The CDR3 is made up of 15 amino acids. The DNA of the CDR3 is TGTGCCAGCACCAATACAGGGGGGGCCTCCTACGAGCAGTACTTC. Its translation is CASTNTGGASYEQYF.

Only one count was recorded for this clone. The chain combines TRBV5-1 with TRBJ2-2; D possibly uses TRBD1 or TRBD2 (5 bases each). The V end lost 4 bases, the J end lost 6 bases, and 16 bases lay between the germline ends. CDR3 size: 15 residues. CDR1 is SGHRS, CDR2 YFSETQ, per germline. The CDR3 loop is CASSNRDGVAGELFF. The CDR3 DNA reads TGCGCCAGCAGCAACCGGGACGGGGTTGCCGGGGAGCTGTTTTTT.

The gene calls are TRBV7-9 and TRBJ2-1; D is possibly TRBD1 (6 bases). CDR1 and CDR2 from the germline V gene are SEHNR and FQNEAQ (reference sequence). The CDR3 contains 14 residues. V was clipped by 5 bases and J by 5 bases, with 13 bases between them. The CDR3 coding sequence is TGTGCCAGCAGCGCCCGGACAGAACACAATGAGCAGTTCTTC. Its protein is CASSARTEHNEQFF. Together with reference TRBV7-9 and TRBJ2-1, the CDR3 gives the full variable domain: DTGVSQNPRHKITKRGQNVTFRCDPISEHNRLYWYRQTLGQGPEFLTYFQNEAQLEKSRLLSDRFSAERPKGSFSTLEIQRTEQGDSAMYLCASSARTEHNEQFFGPGTRLTVL.

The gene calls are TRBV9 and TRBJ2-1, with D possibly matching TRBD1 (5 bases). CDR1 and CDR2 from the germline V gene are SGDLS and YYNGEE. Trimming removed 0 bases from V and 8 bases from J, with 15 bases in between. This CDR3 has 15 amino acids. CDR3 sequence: CASSVVEGAVDEQFF. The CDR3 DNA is TGTGCCAGCAGCGTAGTGGAAGGGGCGGTCGATGAGCAGTTCTTC.

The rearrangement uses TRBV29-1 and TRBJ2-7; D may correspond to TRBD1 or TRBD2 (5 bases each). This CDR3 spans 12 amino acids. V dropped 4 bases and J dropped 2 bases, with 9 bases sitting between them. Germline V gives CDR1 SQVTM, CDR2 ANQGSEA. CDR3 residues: CSVVQGPYEQYF. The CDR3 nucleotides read TGCAGCGTTGTCCAGGGACCCTACGAGCAGTACTTC.

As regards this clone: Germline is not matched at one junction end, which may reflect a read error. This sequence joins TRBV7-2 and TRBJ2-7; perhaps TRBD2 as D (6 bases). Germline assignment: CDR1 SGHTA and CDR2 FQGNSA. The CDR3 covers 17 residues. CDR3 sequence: CASRAPGTGGGSDEQYF. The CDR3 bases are TGTGCCAGCAGGGCCCCCGGGACCGGGGGAGGCTCCGACGAGCAGTACTTC.

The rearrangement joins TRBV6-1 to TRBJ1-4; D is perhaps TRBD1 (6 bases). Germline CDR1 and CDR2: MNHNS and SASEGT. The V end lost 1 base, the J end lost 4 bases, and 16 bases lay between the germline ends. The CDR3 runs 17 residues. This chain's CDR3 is CASSEVGALIFNEKLFF. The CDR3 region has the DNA TGTGCCAGCAGTGAAGTGGGGGCTTTAATCTTTAATGAAAAACTGTTTTTT.

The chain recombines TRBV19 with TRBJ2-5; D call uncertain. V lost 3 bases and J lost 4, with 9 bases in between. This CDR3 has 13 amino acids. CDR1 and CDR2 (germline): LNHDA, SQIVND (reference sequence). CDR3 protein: CASSILPLETQYF. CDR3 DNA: TGTGCCAGTAGTATTTTGCCCTTAGAGACCCAGTACTTC.

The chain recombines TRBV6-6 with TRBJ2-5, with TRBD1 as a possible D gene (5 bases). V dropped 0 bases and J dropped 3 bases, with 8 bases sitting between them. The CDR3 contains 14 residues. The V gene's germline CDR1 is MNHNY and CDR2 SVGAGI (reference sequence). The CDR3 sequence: CASSYSDRKETQYF. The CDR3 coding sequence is TGTGCCAGCAGTTACTCCGACAGAAAAGAGACCCAGTACTTC.

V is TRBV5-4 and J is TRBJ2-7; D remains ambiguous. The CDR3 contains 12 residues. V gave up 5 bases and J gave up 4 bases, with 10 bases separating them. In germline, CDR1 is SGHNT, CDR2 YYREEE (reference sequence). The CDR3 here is CASSDTPYEQYF. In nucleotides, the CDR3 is TGTGCCAGCAGTGACACGCCGTACGAGCAGTACTTC.

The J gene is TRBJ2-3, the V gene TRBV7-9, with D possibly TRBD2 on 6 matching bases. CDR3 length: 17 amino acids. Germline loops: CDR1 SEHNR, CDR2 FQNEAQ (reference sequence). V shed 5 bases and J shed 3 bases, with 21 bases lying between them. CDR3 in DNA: TGTGCCAGCAGCCCCTCCCGAGGAGGGGCGTATACAGATACGCAGTATTTT. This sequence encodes CASSPSRGGAYTDTQYF.

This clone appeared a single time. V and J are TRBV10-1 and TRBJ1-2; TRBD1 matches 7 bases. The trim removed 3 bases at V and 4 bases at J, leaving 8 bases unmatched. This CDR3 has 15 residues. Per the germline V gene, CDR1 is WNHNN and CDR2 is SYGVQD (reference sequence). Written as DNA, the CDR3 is TGCGCCAGCAGTGACTCCGGGACAGACATCTATGGCTACACCTTC. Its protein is CASSDSGTDIYGYTF.

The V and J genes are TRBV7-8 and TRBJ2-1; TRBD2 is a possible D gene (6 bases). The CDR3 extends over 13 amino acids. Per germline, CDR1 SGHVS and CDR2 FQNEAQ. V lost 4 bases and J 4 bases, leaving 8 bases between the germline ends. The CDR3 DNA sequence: TGTGCCAGCAGCTCCGGAGGGTACAATGAGCAGTTCTTC. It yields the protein CASSSGGYNEQFF.

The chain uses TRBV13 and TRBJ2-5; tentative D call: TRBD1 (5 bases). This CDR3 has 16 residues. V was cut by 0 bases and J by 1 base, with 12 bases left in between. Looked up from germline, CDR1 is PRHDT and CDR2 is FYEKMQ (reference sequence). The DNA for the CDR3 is TGTGCCAGCAGCTTAGGCGTGGCCAGGGTCCAAGAGACCCAGTACTTC. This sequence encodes CASSLGVARVQETQYF.

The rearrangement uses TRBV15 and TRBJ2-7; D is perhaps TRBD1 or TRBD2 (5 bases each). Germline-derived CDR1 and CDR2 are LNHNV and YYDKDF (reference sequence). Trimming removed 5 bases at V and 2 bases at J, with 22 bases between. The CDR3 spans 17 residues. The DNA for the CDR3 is TGTGCCACCAGCGGGTCTGGGGACGGCCGGAGAACCTACGAGCAGTACTTC. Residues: CATSGSGDGRRTYEQYF.

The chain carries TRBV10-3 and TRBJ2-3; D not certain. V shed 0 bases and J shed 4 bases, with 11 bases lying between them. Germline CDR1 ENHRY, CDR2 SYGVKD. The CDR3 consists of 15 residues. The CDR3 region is CAISESTSTADTQYF. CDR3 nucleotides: TGTGCCATCAGTGAGTCAACCTCTACGGCAGATACGCAGTATTTT.